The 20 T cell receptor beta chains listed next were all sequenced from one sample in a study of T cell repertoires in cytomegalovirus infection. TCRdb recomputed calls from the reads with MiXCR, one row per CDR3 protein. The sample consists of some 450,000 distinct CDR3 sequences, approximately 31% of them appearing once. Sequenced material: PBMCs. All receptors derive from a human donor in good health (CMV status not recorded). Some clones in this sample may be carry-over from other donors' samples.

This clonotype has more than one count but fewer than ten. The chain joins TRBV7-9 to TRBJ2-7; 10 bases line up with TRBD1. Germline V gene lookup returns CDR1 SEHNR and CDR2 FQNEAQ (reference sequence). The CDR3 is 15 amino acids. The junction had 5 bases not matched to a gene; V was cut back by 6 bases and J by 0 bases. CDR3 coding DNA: TGTGCCAGCAGTTTCCGACAGGGGGCCTCCTACGAGCAGTACTTC. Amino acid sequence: CASSFRQGASYEQYF.

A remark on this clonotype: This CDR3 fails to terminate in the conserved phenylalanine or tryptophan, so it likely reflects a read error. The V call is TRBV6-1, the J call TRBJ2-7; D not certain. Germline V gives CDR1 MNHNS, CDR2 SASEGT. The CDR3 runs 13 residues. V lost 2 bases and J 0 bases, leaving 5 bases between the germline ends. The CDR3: CASSETNSYEQYL. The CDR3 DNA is TGTGCCAGCAGTGAAACAAACTCCTACGAGCAGTACTTA.

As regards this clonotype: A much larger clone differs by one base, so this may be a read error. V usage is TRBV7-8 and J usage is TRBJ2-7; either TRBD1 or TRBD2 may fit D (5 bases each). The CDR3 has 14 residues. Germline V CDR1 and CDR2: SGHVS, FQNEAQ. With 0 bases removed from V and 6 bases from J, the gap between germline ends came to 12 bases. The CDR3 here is CASSLASGTCEQYF. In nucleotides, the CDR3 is TGTGCCAGCAGCTTAGCCTCGGGGACCTGCGAGCAGTACTTC. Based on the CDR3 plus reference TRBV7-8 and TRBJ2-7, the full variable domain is GAGVSQSPRYKVAKRGQDVALRCDPISGHVSLFWYQQALGQGPEFLTYFQNEAQLDKSGLPSDRFFAERPEGSVSTLKIQRTQQEDSAVYLCASSLASGTCEQYFGPGTRLTVT.

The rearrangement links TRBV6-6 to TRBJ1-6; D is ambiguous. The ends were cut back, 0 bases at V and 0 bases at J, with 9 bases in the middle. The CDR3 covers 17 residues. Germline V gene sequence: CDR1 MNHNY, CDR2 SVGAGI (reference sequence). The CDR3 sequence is CASSYSGRSSYNSPLHF. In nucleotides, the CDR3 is TGTGCCAGCAGTTACTCTGGGCGAAGCTCCTATAATTCACCCCTCCACTTT.

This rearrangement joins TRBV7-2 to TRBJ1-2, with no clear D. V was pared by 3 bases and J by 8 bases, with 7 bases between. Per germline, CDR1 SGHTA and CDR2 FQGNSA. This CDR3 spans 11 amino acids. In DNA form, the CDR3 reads TGTGCCAGCAGCTTTGGGAAAGGCTACACCTTC. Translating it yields CASSFGKGYTF.

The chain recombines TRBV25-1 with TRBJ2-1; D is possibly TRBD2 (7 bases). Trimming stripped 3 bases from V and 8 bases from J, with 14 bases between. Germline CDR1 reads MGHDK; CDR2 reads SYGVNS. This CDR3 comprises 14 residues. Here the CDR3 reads CASSEAGAVDEQFF. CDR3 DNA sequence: TGTGCCAGCAGTGAGGCGGGGGCTGTCGATGAGCAGTTCTTC.

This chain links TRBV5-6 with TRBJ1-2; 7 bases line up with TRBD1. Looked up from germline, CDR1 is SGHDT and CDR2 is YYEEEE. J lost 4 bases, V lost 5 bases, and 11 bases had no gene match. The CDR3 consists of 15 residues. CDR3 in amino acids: CASSWLQGEAYGYTF. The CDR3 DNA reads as TGTGCCAGCAGTTGGTTGCAGGGGGAGGCCTATGGCTACACCTTC.

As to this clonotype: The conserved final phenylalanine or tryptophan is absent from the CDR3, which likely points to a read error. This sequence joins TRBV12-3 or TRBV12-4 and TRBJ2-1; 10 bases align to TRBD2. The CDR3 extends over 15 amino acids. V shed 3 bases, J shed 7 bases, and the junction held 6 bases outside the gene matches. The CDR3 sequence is CASSFSGGHFNEQFL. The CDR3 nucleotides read TGTGCCAGCAGTTTTAGCGGGGGGCATTTTAATGAGCAGTTCTTA.

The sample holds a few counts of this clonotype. Here the CDR3 DNA reads TGTGCCAGCAGCTTCACGGCCTACAATGAGCAGTTCTTC. This codes for CASSFTAYNEQFF. V is TRBV11-2 and J is TRBJ2-1, with D unresolved. CDR1 and CDR2 from the germline V gene are SGHAT and FQNNGV. The CDR3 runs 13 residues. Trimming took off 3 bases at V and 2 bases at J, with 5 bases between the two ends.

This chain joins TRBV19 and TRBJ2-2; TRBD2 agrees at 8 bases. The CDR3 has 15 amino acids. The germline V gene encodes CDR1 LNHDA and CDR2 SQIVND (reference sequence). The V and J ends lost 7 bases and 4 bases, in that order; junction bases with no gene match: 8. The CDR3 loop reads CASISSGAGTGELFF. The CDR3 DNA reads TGTGCCAGTATTAGTAGCGGGGCGGGCACCGGGGAGCTGTTTTTT.

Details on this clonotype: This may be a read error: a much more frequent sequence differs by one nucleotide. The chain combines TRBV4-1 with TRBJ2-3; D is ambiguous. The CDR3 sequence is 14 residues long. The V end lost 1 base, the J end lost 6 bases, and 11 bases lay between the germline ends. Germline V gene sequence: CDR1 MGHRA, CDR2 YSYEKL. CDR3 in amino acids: CASSQAPTVDTQYF. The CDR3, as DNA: TGCGCCAGCAGCCAAGCCCCGACTGTGGATACGCAGTATTTT.

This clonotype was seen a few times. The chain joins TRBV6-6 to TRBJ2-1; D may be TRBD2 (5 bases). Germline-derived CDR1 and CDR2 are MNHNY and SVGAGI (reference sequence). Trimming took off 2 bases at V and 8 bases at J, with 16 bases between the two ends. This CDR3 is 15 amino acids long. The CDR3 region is CASSYSGLLGDEQFF. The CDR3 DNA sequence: TGTGCCAGCAGTTACAGCGGACTTCTGGGCGATGAGCAGTTCTTC.

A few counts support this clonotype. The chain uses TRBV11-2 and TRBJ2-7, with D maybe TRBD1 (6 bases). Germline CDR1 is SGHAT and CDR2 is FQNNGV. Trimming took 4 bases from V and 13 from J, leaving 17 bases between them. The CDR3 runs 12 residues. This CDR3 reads CASSSPRDTAYF. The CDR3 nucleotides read TGTGCCAGCAGCTCACCCCGGGACACTGCATACTTC.

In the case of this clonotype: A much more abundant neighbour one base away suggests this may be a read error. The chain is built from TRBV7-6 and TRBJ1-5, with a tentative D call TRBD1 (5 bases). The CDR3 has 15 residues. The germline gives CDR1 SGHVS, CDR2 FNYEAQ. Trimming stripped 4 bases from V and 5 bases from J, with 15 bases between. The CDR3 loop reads CASSSWGRGDQPQHF. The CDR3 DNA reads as TGTGCCAGCAGCTCATGGGGGAGGGGTGATCAGCCCCAGCATTTT.

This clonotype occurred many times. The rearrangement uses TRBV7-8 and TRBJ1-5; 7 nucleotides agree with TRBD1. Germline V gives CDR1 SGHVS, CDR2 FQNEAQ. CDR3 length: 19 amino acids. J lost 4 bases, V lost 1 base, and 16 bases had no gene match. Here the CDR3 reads CASSLDPTWLQGKNQPQHF. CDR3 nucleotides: TGTGCCAGCAGCTTAGACCCTACATGGCTACAGGGGAAGAATCAGCCCCAGCATTTT.

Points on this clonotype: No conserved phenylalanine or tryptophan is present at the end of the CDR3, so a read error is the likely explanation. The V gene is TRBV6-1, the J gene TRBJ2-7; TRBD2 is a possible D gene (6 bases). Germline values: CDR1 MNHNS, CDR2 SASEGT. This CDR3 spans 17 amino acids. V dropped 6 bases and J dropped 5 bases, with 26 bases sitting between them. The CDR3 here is CASSSLSLGEEGDEQYY. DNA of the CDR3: TGTGCCAGCAGCTCCCTTAGCCTGGGGGAGGAAGGTGACGAGCAGTACTAC.

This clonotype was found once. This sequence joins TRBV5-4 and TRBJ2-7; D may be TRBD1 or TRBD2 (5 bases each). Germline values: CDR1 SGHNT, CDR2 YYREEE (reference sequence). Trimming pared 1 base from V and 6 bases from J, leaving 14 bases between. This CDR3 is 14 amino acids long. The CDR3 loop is CASSLMGPPGEQYF. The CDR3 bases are TGTGCCAGCAGCTTGATGGGACCCCCCGGCGAGCAGTACTTC.

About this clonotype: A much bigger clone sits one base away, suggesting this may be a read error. The CDR3, as DNA: TGTGCCAGCAGCTTAGTTGAGACATCCAGTGTGCAGTACTTC. This sequence encodes CASSLVETSSVQYF. This rearrangement joins TRBV7-2 to TRBJ2-7; no firm D call. The germline gives CDR1 SGHTA, CDR2 FQGNSA. With 1 base removed from V and 9 bases from J, the gap between germline ends came to 16 bases. There are 14 residues in the CDR3.

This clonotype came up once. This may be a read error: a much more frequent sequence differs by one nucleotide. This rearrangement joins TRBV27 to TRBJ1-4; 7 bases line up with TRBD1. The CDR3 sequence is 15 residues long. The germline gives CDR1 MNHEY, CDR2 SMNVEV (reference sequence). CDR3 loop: CARSRNRGPNEKLFF. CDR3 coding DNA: TGTGCCCGCAGTAGAAACAGGGGACCTAATGAAAAACTGTTTTTT.

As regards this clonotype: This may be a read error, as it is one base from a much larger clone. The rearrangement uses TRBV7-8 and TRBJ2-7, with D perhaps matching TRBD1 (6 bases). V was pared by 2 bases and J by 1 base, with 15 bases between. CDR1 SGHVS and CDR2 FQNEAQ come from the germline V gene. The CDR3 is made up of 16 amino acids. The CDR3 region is CASSLKGHGSSYEQYF. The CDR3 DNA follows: TGTGCCAGCAGCTTAAAGGGACATGGGTCGTCCTACGAGCAGTACTTC.